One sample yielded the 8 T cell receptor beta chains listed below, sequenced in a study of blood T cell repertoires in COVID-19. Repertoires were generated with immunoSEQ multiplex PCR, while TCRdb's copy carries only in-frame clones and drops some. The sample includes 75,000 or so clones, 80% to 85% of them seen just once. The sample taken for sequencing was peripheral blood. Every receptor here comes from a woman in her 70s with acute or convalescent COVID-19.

CDR3 bases: TGTGCCATCGCGGGACAGAATGAAAAACTGTTTTTT. It is translated as CAIAGQNEKLFF. V gene TRBV12-3 or TRBV12-4 combines with J gene TRBJ1-4; 7 bases are shared with TRBD1. This CDR3 is built from 12 residues. The ends lost 10 bases at V and 5 bases at J; junction bases unmatched: 4.

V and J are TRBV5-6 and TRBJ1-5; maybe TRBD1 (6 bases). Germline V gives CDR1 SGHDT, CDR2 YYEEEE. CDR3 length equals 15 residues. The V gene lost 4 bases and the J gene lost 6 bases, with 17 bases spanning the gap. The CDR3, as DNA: TGTGCCAGCAGCCATACAGCGAAAGGGGGTCAGCCCCAGCATTTT. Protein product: CASSHTAKGGQPQHF.

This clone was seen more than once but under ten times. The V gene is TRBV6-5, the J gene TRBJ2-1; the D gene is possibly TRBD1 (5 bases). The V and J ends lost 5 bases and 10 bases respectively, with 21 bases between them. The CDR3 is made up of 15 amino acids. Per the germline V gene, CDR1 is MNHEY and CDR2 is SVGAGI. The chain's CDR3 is CASSRTNGADGEQFF. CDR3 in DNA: TGTGCCAGCAGTCGAACTAATGGGGCCGATGGGGAGCAGTTCTTC.

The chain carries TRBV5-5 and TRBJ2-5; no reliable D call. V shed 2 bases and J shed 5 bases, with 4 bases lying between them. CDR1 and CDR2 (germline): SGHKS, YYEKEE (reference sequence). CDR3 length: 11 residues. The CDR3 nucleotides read TGTGCCAGCAGCTTCGGGGAGACCCAGTACTTC. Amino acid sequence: CASSFGETQYF.

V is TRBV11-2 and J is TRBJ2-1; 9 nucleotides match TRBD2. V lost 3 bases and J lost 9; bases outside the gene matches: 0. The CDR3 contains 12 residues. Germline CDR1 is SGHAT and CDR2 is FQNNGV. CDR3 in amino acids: CASSFSGSEQFF. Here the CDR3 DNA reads TGTGCCAGCAGCTTTAGCGGGAGTGAGCAGTTCTTC.

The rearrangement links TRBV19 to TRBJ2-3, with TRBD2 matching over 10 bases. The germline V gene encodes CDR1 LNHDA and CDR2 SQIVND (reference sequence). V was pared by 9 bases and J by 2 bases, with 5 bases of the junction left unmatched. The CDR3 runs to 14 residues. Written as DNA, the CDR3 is TGTGCCAGCACTAGCGGGGATAACACAGATACGCAGTATTTT. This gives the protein CASTSGDNTDTQYF.

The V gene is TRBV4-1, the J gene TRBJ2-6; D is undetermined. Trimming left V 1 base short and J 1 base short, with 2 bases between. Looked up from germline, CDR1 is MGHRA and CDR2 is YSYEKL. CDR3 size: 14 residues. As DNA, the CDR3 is TGCGCCAGCAGCCAAGTATCTGGGGCCAACGTCCTGACTTTC. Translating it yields CASSQVSGANVLTF.

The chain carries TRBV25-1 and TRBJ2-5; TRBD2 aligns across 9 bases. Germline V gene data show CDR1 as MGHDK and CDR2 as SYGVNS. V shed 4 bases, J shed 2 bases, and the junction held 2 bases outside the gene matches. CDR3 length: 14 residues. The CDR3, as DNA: TGTGCCAGCAGTGGCCTAGCGGGACAAGAGACCCAGTACTTC. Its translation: CASSGLAGQETQYF. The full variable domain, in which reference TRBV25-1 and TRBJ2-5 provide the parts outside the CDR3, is EADIYQTPRYLVIGTGKKITLECSQTMGHDKMYWYQQDPGMELHLIHYSYGVNSTEKGDLSSESTVSRIRTEHFPLTLESARPSHTSQYLCASSGLAGQETQYFGPGTRLLVL.